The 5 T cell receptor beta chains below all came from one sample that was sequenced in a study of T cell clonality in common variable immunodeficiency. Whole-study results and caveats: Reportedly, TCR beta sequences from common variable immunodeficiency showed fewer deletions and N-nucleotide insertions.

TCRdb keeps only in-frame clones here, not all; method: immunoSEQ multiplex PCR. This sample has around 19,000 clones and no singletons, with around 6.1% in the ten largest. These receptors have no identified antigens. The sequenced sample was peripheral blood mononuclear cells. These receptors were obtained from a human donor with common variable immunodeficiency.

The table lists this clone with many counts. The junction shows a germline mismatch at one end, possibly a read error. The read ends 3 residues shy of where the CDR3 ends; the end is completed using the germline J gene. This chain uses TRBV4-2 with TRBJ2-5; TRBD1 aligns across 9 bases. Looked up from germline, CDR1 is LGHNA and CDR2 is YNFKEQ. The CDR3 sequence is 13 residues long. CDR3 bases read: TGCGCCAGCAGCACAGGGGGCGGAGAGACC. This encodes CASSTGGGET. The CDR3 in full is CASSTGGGETQYF.

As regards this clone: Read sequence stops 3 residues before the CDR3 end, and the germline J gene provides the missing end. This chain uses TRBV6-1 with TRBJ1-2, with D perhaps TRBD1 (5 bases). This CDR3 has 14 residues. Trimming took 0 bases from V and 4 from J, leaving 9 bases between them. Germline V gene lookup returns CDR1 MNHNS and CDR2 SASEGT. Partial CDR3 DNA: TGTGCCAGCAGTGAAGCCGGGGGGGGCTATGGC. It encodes CASSEAGGGYG. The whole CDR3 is CASSEAGGGYGYTF.

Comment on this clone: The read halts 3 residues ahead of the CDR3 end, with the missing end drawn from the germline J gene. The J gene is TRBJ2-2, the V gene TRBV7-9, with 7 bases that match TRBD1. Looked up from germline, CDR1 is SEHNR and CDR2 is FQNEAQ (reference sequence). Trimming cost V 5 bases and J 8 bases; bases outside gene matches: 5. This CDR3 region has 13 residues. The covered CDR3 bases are TGTGCCAGCAGCCCAGGGGGTTCGGGGGAG. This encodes CASSPGGSGE. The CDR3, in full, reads CASSPGGSGELFF.

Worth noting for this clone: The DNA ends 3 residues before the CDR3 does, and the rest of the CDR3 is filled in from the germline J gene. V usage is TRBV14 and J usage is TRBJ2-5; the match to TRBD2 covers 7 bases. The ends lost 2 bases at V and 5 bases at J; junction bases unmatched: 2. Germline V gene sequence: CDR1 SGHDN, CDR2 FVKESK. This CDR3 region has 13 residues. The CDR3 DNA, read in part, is TGTGCCAGCAGCCAAAGACTAGCTGAGACC. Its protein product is CASSQRLAET. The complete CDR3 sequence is CASSQRLAETQYF. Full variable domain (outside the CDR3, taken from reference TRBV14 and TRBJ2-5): EAGVTQFPSHSVIEKGQTVTLRCDPISGHDNLYWYRRVMGKEIKFLLHFVKESKQDESGMPNNRFLAERTGGTYSTLKVQPAELEDSGVYFCASSQRLAETQYFGPGTRLLVL.

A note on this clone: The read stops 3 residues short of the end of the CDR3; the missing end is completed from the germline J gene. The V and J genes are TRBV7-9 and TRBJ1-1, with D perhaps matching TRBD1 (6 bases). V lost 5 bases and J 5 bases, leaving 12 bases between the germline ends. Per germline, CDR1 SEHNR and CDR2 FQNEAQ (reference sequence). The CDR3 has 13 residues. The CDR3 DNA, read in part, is TGTGCCAGCAGCGTACAGGGAGATACTGAA. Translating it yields CASSVQGDTE. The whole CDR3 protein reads CASSVQGDTEAFF.